Included here is one T cell receptor (beta chain) sequence, with context. The clone's antigen remains unknown. Base-call qualities are not available, and no considerably larger clone is one nucleotide away. The sample comes from a study of blood T cell repertoires in COVID-19 (TCRdb year 2020). General notes on the study: Samples covering the acute and convalescent phases of COVID-19 were provided by collaborators in the United States, Italy and Spain. The prospective study material was composed of cDNA or gDNA derived from T cells, B-cell-depleted T cells, or PBMCs. Subjects who had been exposed to COVID-19, were actively infected with it, or had recovered from it provided the deeply sampled blood TCRbeta repertoires that made up the dataset. A freely available public database, intended as a resource for researchers studying the immune response to SARS-CoV-2, is where the repertoires were released. Samples came from the ongoing ImmuneRACE study (first 160 participants) plus 1,254 subjects from 6 global collaborators. Sample metadata almost always included a de-identified subject ID, COVID-19 status, age in years and sex. Where HLA class I and class II types were available, the types were taken from metadata supplied by the sample provider, not from assay-based typing.

TCRbeta CDR3 regions were amplified from genomic DNA using the immunoSEQ Assay, a bias-controlled multiplex PCR. The original methods were these. The number of nucleated cells in each sample was estimated by amplification of reference gene primers within the assay. To quantify the absolute abundance of each unique TCRbeta CDR3 rearrangement, sequence reads were collapsed and filtered. For each sample, productive Simpson clonality was calculated as the square root of Simpson's diversity index over productive rearrangements. TCRdb re-hosts the immuneACCESS table, in-frame sequences only. Its copies lack some clones; in the studies checked, an unresolved V gene accounts for under half of them, and the cause for the rest is not known. The V and J calls and clone size are taken from that table; D and trimming were inferred from the DNA. The table for this sample lists a few hundred thousand clones; about four fifths of them were counted only once. The top ten clonotypes cover 6.8% of the sample.

What the authors observed across the whole study: The quantity of clinical and demographic metadata differed by source and by participant and was supplied without curation.

Its CDR3 holds 15 amino acids, cysteine through phenylalanine. Just the 45-base CDR3 DNA is kept, in frame starting at base 1. The germline V gene sets CDR1 to KGHDR and CDR2 to SFDVKD. For this chain, trimming is 4 bases at the V end and 10 bases at the J end, and the number of junction bases without a gene match is 6. In the prospective study, participants were roughly 18 to 100 years old, resided in about two dozen geographic areas of the United States, and were enrolled through a virtual design. Cohort assignment in the prospective study relied on participant-reported clinical history from a screening survey and a study questionnaire. For ImmuneRACE Cohort 3, a participant was defined as recovered based on two consecutive negative NP/OP PCR tests, clearance by a healthcare professional, or resolution of symptoms. Each participant in the prospective study had whole blood, serum and a nasopharyngeal or oropharyngeal swab collected by mobile phlebotomists. Over a 2-month period, participants in the prospective study had the option of providing additional blood draws and questionnaires. Before DNA extraction, prospective study blood samples were shipped either frozen or at room temperature.

The sequence was collected from a woman between 35 and 50 years old who had recovered from COVID-19. The rearrangement joined TRBV24-1 to TRBJ2-1, with 13 bases aligning to TRBD2. Specimen: PBMCs or T cells enriched from blood (not recorded which). CDR3 protein: CATSDRTSGGREQFF. The DNA reads as follows: TGTGCCACCAGTGACCGGACTAGCGGGGGCCGGGAGCAGTTCTTC.